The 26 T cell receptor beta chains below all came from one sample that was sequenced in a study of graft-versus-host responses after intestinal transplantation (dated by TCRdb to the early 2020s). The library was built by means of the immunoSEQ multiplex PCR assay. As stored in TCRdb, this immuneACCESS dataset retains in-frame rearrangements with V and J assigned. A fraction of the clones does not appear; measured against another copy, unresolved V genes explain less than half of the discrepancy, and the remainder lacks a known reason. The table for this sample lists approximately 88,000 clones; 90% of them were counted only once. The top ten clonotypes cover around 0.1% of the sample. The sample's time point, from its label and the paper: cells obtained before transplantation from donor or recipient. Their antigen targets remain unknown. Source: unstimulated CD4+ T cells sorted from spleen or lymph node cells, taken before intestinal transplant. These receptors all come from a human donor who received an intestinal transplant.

DNA of the CDR3: TGTGCCAGCAGACTAATACAGGGGCCGAACACTGAAGCTTTCTTT. Protein product: CASRLIQGPNTEAFF. V gene TRBV6-5 combines with J gene TRBJ1-1, with TRBD1 matching 7 bases. The germline CDR1 and CDR2 sequences are MNHEY and SVGAGI. The CDR3 sequence is 15 residues long. The ends lost 6 bases at V and 1 base at J; junction bases unmatched: 8.

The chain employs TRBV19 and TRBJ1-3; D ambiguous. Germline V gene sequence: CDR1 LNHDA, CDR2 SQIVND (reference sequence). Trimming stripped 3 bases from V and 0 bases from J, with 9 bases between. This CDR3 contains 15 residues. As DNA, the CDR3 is TGTGCCAGTAGTATCGAGGGCAACTCTGGAAACACCATATATTTT. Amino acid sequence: CASSIEGNSGNTIYF.

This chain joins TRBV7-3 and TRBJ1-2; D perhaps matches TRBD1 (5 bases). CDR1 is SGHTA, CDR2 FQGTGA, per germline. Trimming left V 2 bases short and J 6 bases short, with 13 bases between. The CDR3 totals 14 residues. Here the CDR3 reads CASSLGGSDNGYTF. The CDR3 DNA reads TGTGCCAGCAGCTTAGGGGGGTCAGACAATGGCTACACCTTC.

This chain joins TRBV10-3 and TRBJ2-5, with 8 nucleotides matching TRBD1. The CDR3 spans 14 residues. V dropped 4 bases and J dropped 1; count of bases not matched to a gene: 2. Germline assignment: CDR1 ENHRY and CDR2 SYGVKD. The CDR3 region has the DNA TGTGCCATCAGTGCGACAGGGGTCCAAGAGACCCAGTACTTC. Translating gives CAISATGVQETQYF.

The DNA for the CDR3 is TGTGCCAGCAGTTACGAGGGACAGAGCACTGAAGCTTTCTTT. Protein: CASSYEGQSTEAFF. The genes are TRBV6-5 and TRBJ1-1; 7 bases are a match to TRBD1. The V gene's germline CDR1 is MNHEY and CDR2 SVGAGI. V trimming: 2 bases; J trimming: 4 bases; junction bases outside the gene matches: 4. This CDR3 contains 14 residues.

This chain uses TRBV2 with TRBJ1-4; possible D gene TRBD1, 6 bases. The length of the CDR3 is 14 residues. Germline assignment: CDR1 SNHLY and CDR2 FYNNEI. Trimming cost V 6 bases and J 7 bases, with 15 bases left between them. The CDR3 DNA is TGTGCCAGCAGGAAAACAGGGAATGGTGAAAAACTGTTTTTT. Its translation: CASRKTGNGEKLFF. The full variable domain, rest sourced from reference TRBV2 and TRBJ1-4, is EPEVTQTPSHQVTQMGQEVILRCVPISNHLYFYWYRQILGQKVEFLVSFYNNEISEKSEIFDDQFSVERPDGSNFTLKIRSTKLEDSAMYFCASRKTGNGEKLFFGSGTQLSVL.

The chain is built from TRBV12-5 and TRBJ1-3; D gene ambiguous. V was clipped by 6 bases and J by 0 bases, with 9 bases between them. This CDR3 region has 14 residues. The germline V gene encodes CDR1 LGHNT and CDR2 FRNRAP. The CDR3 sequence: CASGDKLSGNTIYF. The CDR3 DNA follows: TGTGCTAGTGGAGACAAACTCTCTGGAAACACCATATATTTT. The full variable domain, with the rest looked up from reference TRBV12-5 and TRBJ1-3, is DARVTQTPRHKVTEMGQEVTMRCQPILGHNTVFWYRQTMMQGLELLAYFRNRAPLDDSGMPKDRFSAEMPDATLATLKIQPSEPRDSAVYFCASGDKLSGNTIYFGEGSWLTVV.

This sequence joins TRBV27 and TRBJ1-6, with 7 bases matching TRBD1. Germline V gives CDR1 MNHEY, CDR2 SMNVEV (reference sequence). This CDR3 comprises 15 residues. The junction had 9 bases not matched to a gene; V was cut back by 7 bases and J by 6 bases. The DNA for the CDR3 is TGTGCCAGCAAACCCCAGGGGGTAGGTAATTCACCCCTCCACTTT. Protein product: CASKPQGVGNSPLHF.

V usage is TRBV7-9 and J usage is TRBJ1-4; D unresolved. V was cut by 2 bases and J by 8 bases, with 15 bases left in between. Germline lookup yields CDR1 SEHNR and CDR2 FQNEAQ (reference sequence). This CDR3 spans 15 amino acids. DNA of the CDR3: TGTGCCAGCAGCTTATTCGGAGTCGGGGTCGAAAAACTGTTTTTT. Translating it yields CASSLFGVGVEKLFF.

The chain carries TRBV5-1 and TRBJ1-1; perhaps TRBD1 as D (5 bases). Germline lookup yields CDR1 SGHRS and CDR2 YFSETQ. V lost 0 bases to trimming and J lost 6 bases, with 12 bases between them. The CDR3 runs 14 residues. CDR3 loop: CASSLGGRDSEAFF. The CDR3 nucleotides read TGCGCCAGCAGCTTGGGGGGGAGGGATTCTGAAGCTTTCTTT.

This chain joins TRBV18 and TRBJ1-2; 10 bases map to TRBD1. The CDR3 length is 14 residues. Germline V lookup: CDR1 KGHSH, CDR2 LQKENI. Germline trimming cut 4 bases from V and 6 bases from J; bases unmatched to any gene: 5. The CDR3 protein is CASSQNDRGHGYTF. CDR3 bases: TGTGCCAGCTCACAGAACGACAGGGGGCATGGCTACACCTTC.

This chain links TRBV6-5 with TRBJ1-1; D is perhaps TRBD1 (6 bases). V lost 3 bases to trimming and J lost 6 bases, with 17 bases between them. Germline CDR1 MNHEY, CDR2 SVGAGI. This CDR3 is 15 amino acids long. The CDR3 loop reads CASSYYGGLRSEAFF. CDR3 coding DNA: TGTGCCAGCAGTTATTACGGGGGGCTTAGATCTGAAGCTTTCTTT.

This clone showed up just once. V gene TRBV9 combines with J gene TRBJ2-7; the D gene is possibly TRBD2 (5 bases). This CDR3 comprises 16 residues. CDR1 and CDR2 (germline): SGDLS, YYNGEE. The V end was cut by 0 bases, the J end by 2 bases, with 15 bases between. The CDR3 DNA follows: TGTGCCAGCAGCGTAGTGGTCGCCGGGATCCCCTACGAGCAGTACTTC. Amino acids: CASSVVVAGIPYEQYF.

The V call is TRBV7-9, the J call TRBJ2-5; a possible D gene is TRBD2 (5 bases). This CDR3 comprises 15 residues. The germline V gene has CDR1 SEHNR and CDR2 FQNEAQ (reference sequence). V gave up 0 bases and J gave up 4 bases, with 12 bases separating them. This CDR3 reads CASSLAGPRGETQYF. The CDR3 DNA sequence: TGTGCCAGCAGCTTAGCGGGCCCCCGGGGAGAGACCCAGTACTTC.

The CDR3: CASSLMQNSGNTIYF. For the CDR3, the DNA is TGTGCCAGCAGCTTGATGCAGAACTCTGGAAACACCATATATTTT. This chain joins TRBV5-6 and TRBJ1-3; no definite D call. From germline, CDR1 is SGHDT and CDR2 YYEEEE. V lost 1 base and J lost 0, with 8 bases in between. The CDR3 is 15 amino acids.

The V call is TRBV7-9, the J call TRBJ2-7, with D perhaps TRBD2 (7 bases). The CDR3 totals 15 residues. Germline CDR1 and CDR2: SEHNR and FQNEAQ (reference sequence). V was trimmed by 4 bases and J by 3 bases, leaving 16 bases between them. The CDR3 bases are TGTGCCAGCAGCTCACAGGGAGGGAAGGACTACGAGCAGTACTTC. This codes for CASSSQGGKDYEQYF.

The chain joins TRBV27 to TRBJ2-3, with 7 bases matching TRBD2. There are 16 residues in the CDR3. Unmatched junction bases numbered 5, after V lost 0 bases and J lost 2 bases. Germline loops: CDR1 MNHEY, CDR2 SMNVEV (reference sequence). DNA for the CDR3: TGTGCCAGCAGTTTATCGATGGGGAGGGTCACAGATACGCAGTATTTT. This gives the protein CASSLSMGRVTDTQYF.

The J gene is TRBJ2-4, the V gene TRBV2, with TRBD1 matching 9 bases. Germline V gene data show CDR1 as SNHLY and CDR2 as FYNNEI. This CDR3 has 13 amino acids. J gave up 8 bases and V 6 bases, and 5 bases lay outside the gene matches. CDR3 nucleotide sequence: TGTGCCAGCAGAGGACAGGGGTATGACATTCAGTACTTC. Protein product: CASRGQGYDIQYF.

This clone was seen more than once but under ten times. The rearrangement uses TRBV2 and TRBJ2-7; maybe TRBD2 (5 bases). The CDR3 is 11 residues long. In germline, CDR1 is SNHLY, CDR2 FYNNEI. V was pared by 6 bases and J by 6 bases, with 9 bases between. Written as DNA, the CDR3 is TGTGCCAGCAGCCCCGAGGGCGAGCAGTACTTC. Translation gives CASSPEGEQYF.

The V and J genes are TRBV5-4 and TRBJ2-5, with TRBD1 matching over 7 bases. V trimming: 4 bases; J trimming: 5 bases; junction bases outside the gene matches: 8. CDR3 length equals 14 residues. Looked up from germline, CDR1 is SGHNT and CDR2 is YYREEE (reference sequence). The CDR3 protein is CASSATGMGETQYF. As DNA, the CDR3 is TGTGCCAGCAGCGCGACAGGGATGGGGGAGACCCAGTACTTC.

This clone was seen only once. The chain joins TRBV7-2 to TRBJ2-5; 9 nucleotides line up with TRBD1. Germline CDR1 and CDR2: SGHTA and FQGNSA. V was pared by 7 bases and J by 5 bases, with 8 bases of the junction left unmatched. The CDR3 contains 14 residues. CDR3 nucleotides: TGTGCCAGCACCAACGACAGGGGGTGGGAGACCCAGTACTTC. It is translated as CASTNDRGWETQYF.

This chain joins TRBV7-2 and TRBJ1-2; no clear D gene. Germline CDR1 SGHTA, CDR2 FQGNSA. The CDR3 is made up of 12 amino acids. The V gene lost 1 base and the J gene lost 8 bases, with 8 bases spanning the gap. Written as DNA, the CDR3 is TGTGCCAGCAGCTTAGTCGGGAGGGGCTACACCTTC. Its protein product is CASSLVGRGYTF.

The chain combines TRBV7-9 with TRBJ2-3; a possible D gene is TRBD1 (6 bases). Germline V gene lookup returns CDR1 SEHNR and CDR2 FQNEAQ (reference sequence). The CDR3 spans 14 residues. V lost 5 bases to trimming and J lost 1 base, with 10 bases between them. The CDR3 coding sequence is TGTGCCAGCAGCCCCCGGACAGGCACAGATACGCAGTATTTT. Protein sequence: CASSPRTGTDTQYF.

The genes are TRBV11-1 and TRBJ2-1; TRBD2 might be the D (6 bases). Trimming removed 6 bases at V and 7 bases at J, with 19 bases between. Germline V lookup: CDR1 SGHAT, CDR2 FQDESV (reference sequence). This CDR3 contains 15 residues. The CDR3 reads CASSDRWDFTNEQFF. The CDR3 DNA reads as TGTGCCAGCAGTGATAGGTGGGACTTTACAAATGAGCAGTTCTTC. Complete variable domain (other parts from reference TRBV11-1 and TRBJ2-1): EAEVAQSPRYKITEKSQAVAFWCDPISGHATLYWYRQILGQGPELLVQFQDESVVDDSQLPKDRFSAERLKGVDSTLKIQPAELGDSAMYLCASSDRWDFTNEQFFGPGTRLTVL.

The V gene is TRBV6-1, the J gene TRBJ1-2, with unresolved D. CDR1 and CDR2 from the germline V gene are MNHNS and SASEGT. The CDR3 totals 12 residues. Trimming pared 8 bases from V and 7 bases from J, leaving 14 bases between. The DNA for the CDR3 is TGTGCCAGCCCACCCCCGAGCGGTGGCTACACCTTC. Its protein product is CASPPPSGGYTF.

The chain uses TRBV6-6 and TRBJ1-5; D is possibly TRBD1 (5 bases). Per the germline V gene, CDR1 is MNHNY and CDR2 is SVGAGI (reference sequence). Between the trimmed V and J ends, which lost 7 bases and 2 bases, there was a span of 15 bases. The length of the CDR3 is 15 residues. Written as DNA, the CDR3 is TGTGCCAGCAAGCGGGACCTCTCGGGCAATCAGCCCCAGCATTTT. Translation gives CASKRDLSGNQPQHF.